This TCR beta chain was documented in a study of cytomegalovirus exposure and HLA in healthy donors. Both 60 Vbeta primers and 13 Jbeta primers went into the PCR. Measured with immunoSEQ multiplex PCR; TCRdb has only the in-frame clones, and not every one. The sample carries more than 90,000 clones, about 81% recorded once. A remark on this clone: Antigen unknown.

Whole-study findings and limits: A later analysis linked a missense DCLRE1C variant to TCR beta V- and J-gene trimming. Later work showed greater clonal expansion in HLA-associated TCR beta chains than in equally common others.

The sequencing input was PBMCs. This TCR was sampled from a man aged 50-59 years in good health and CMV-seronegative.

CDR3: CASSSRQERTGANVLTF. CDR3 nucleotides: TGTGCCAGCAGCTCCAGACAGGAGAGAACTGGGGCCAACGTCCTGACTTTC. V is TRBV7-2 and J is TRBJ2-6, with D perhaps TRBD1 (6 bases). Per the germline V gene, CDR1 is SGHTA and CDR2 is FQGNSA. The length of the CDR3 is 17 residues. The V end lost 4 bases, the J end lost 2 bases, and 15 bases lay between the germline ends.